The 8 T cell receptor beta chains in this list originate from one sample, sequenced in a study of siplizumab effects on memory and regulatory T cells. Assay: immunoSEQ multiplex PCR; the TCRdb copy retains only in-frame clones and omits some. The data contain approximately 7,000 clones, under 80% of them singletons. Sample: effector memory CD8+ T cells sorted from blood. Stated subset: unstimulated CD8+ effector memory T cells. The source is a human donor in good health.

This chain links TRBV19 with TRBJ1-2, with D tentatively TRBD1 (5 bases). Trimming removed 5 bases from V and 8 bases from J, with 18 bases in between. CDR1 is LNHDA and CDR2 is SQIVND in the germline V gene (reference sequence). The CDR3 has 14 residues. As DNA, the CDR3 is TGTGCCAGTAGTGCACGGGGGGTGATACGGGGCTACACCTTC. Protein sequence: CASSARGVIRGYTF.

The gene calls are TRBV4-2 and TRBJ1-1, with D maybe TRBD1 (5 bases). Germline CDR1 is LGHNA and CDR2 is YNFKEQ. CDR3 length: 14 amino acids. V lost 4 bases and J lost 6, with 15 bases in between. DNA of the CDR3: TGTGCCAGCAGCCCTTTGGGCACGACAGCTGAAGCTTTCTTT. Its translation: CASSPLGTTAEAFF.

This clone turned up a few times. The chain recombines TRBV5-6 with TRBJ2-2; unclear D gene. This CDR3 comprises 13 residues. In germline, CDR1 is SGHDT, CDR2 YYEEEE. V lost 1 base and J lost 3, with 4 bases in between. In DNA form, the CDR3 reads TGTGCCAGCAGCTTGTCGTACACCGGGGAGCTGTTTTTT. Translating it yields CASSLSYTGELFF.

This sequence joins TRBV2 and TRBJ2-1, with D perhaps TRBD2 (6 bases). The CDR3 consists of 13 residues. V was shortened by 4 bases and J by 6 bases, with 10 bases between the two germline ends. CDR1 and CDR2 from the germline V gene are SNHLY and FYNNEI. The CDR3 protein is CASSVAGINEQFF. The CDR3 region has the DNA TGTGCCAGCAGTGTTGCGGGAATCAATGAGCAGTTCTTC.

This sequence joins TRBV4-1 and TRBJ2-1; 8 bases agree with TRBD1. Germline V gives CDR1 MGHRA, CDR2 YSYEKL. The CDR3 runs to 15 residues. The V segment lost 0 bases and the J segment 8 bases; nucleotides outside the gene matches: 6. CDR3 region: CASSQDGQGADEQFF. The CDR3 DNA sequence: TGCGCCAGCAGCCAAGATGGGCAGGGGGCCGATGAGCAGTTCTTC.

This clone is a singleton in its sample. The rearrangement joins TRBV13 to TRBJ2-7; a possible D gene is TRBD2 (6 bases). V was shortened by 0 bases and J by 3 bases, with 6 bases between the two germline ends. CDR1 is PRHDT, CDR2 FYEKMQ, per germline (reference sequence). CDR3 length: 13 amino acids. The CDR3 protein is CASSLGTSYEQYF. In nucleotides, the CDR3 is TGTGCCAGCAGCTTAGGGACTAGCTACGAGCAGTACTTC.

This clone came up once. The chain couples TRBV6-1 to TRBJ2-5; D possibly matches TRBD1 or TRBD2 (5 bases each). CDR1 and CDR2 from the germline V gene are MNHNS and SASEGT. CDR3 length: 17 residues. V was cut by 0 bases and J by 4 bases, with 18 bases left in between. The CDR3 protein is CASSEASGAGGLETQYF. CDR3 nucleotide sequence: TGTGCCAGCAGTGAAGCAAGTGGGGCGGGTGGTTTAGAGACCCAGTACTTC.

This chain links TRBV28 with TRBJ2-5, with 14 bases that match TRBD2. Germline CDR1 MDHEN, CDR2 SYDVKM. The CDR3 contains 16 residues. V trimming: 5 bases; J trimming: 5 bases; junction bases outside the gene matches: 7. The chain's CDR3 is CASSPGTSGRLETQYF. The CDR3 nucleotides read TGTGCCAGCAGTCCCGGGACTAGCGGGAGATTGGAGACCCAGTACTTC. Drawing the rest from reference TRBV28 and TRBJ2-5, the complete variable domain is DVKVTQSSRYLVKRTGEKVFLECVQDMDHENMFWYRQDPGLGLRLIYFSYDVKMKEKGDIPEGYSVSREKKERFSLILESASTNQTSMYLCASSPGTSGRLETQYFGPGTRLLVL.